This passage covers 28 T cell receptor beta chains from one sample sequenced in a study of blood T cell repertoires in COVID-19. Here immunoSEQ multiplex PCR was the method, and the copy in TCRdb shows in-frame clones only, minus some. The table records hundreds of thousands of clones, about nine tenths of them present only once. Specimen: PBMCs or T cells enriched from blood (not recorded which). All receptors derive from a woman aged 30 to 39 who had recovered from COVID-19.

This chain links TRBV14 with TRBJ2-5; 8 bases are a match to TRBD1. The CDR3 consists of 15 residues. CDR1 and CDR2 (germline): SGHDN, FVKESK. Trimming removed 5 bases from V and 5 bases from J; junction bases left unmatched: 10. CDR3 nucleotides: TGTGCCAGCAGCTTACTGGACAGGGCGGGGGAGACCCAGTACTTC. Amino acid sequence: CASSLLDRAGETQYF.

V usage is TRBV6-4 and J usage is TRBJ1-5, with D possibly being TRBD1 (5 bases). Germline V gene lookup returns CDR1 MRHNA and CDR2 SNTAGT. V dropped 5 bases and J dropped 10 bases, with 18 bases sitting between them. This CDR3 comprises 14 residues. This chain's CDR3 is CASSPAPGPFPQHF. The CDR3 coding sequence is TGTGCCAGCAGTCCCGCCCCAGGGCCGTTTCCCCAGCATTTT.

This clone showed up just once. V gene TRBV3-1 (or the pseudogene TRBV3-2) combines with J gene TRBJ2-3, with D unclear. CDR3 size: 17 residues. Germline CDR1 is LGHDT and CDR2 is YNNKEL (reference sequence). Trimming pared 1 base from V and 3 bases from J, leaving 17 bases between. In DNA, the CDR3 is TGTGCCAGCAGCCAAGTAAAGGAGAATAGTCCAACAGATACGCAGTATTTT. This gives the protein CASSQVKENSPTDTQYF.

V usage is TRBV10-1 and J usage is TRBJ1-1, with 8 positions matching TRBD1. The CDR3 sequence is 13 residues long. From germline, CDR1 is WNHNN and CDR2 SYGVQD (reference sequence). V was clipped by 6 bases and J by 4 bases; unmatched bases: 4. The CDR3 loop reads CASRDTGGTEAFF. The DNA of the CDR3 is TGCGCCAGCAGGGATACAGGGGGCACTGAAGCTTTCTTT.

The rearrangement joins TRBV29-1 to TRBJ1-1; 8 positions match TRBD1. The CDR3 is 12 residues long. CDR1 is SQVTM and CDR2 is ANQGSEA in the germline V gene. V trimming: 8 bases; J trimming: 7 bases; junction bases outside the gene matches: 9. In nucleotides, the CDR3 is TGCAGCTTCCTAGGACAGGGAGGTGAAGCTTTCTTT. This encodes CSFLGQGGEAFF.

The chain recombines TRBV27 with TRBJ1-2, with 10 positions matching TRBD1. With V trimmed by 6 bases and J by 4 bases, 5 bases remained unmatched. The germline V gene encodes CDR1 MNHEY and CDR2 SMNVEV (reference sequence). CDR3 size: 14 residues. The CDR3 here is CASRRTGGIYGYTF. CDR3 in DNA: TGTGCCAGCAGAAGGACAGGGGGAATCTATGGCTACACCTTC.

There are a few counts of this clone. The V gene is TRBV6-5, the J gene TRBJ2-7; tentatively, D is TRBD2 (6 bases). Germline V gene sequence: CDR1 MNHEY, CDR2 SVGAGI. The V gene lost 11 bases and the J gene lost 5 bases, with 22 bases spanning the gap. This CDR3 comprises 14 residues. CDR3 coding DNA: TGTGCCGTTCAGGTCGTCGGGAGTTTGGACGAGCAGTACTTC. It specifies CAVQVVGSLDEQYF.

The gene calls are TRBV28 and TRBJ1-4; 8 positions match TRBD1. Trimming at V came to 8 bases and at J to 5 bases, leaving 16 bases not matched to a gene. CDR1 is MDHEN and CDR2 is SYDVKM in the germline V gene. The CDR3 spans 17 residues. CDR3 sequence reads: CASGSNDRGEGNEKLFF. DNA of the CDR3: TGTGCCAGCGGGTCGAACGACAGGGGCGAGGGGAATGAAAAACTGTTTTTT.

The V call is TRBV6-5, the J call TRBJ1-5, with D possibly being TRBD1 (5 bases). V shed 10 bases and J shed 4 bases, with 11 bases lying between them. Germline CDR1 is MNHEY and CDR2 is SVGAGI. CDR3 length: 12 amino acids. CDR3 DNA: TGTGCCATCCATGGGGGGAATCAGCCCCAGCATTTT. As protein: CAIHGGNQPQHF.

This chain joins TRBV10-1 and TRBJ2-1; 9 bases map to TRBD2. Looked up from germline, CDR1 is WNHNN and CDR2 is SYGVQD (reference sequence). The CDR3 runs 15 residues. The ends lost 1 base at V and 3 bases at J; junction bases unmatched: 1. The DNA of the CDR3 is TGCGCCAGCAGTGAGTTAGCGGGAGACTACAATGAGCAGTTCTTC. Its translation: CASSELAGDYNEQFF.

This clone was observed a single time. The rearrangement joins TRBV12-5 to TRBJ1-4; a possible D gene is TRBD1 (6 bases). Germline V gene sequence: CDR1 LGHNT, CDR2 FRNRAP. The length of the CDR3 is 14 residues. V gave up 6 bases and J gave up 4 bases, with 12 bases separating them. The CDR3 sequence: CASGPGQLNEKLFF. The CDR3 region has the DNA TGTGCTAGTGGCCCAGGACAGCTTAATGAAAAACTGTTTTTT. Full variable domain (outside the CDR3, taken from reference TRBV12-5 and TRBJ1-4): DARVTQTPRHKVTEMGQEVTMRCQPILGHNTVFWYRQTMMQGLELLAYFRNRAPLDDSGMPKDRFSAEMPDATLATLKIQPSEPRDSAVYFCASGPGQLNEKLFFGSGTQLSVL.

A single count supports this clone. The V call is TRBV2, the J call TRBJ1-2; 7 bases line up with TRBD1. Germline lookup yields CDR1 SNHLY and CDR2 FYNNEI. Trimming at V came to 6 bases and at J to 4 bases, leaving 8 bases not matched to a gene. This CDR3 region has 14 residues. The CDR3 DNA reads TGTGCCAGCAGGGGACAGACGTTAGGCTATGGCTACACCTTC. Its protein is CASRGQTLGYGYTF. The full variable domain, its missing parts supplied by reference TRBV2 and TRBJ1-2, is EPEVTQTPSHQVTQMGQEVILRCVPISNHLYFYWYRQILGQKVEFLVSFYNNEISEKSEIFDDQFSVERPDGSNFTLKIRSTKLEDSAMYFCASRGQTLGYGYTFGSGTRLTVV.

The gene calls are TRBV6-6 and TRBJ2-5; D is uncertain. CDR3 length equals 15 residues. The V gene's germline CDR1 is MNHNY and CDR2 SVGAGI (reference sequence). The V end was cut by 2 bases, the J end by 5 bases, with 15 bases between. CDR3 residues: CASSYVEARGETQYF. CDR3 nucleotides: TGTGCCAGCAGTTACGTCGAGGCTAGAGGCGAGACCCAGTACTTC.

This chain connects TRBV5-5 to TRBJ2-7; either TRBD1 or TRBD2 may supply D (5 bases each). Germline V lookup: CDR1 SGHKS, CDR2 YYEKEE (reference sequence). This CDR3 is 15 amino acids long. V was shortened by 4 bases and J by 5 bases, with 19 bases between the two germline ends. The chain's CDR3 is CASSLGVISVDEQYF. The CDR3 region has the DNA TGTGCCAGCAGCCTGGGGGTTATTAGCGTCGACGAGCAGTACTTC.

The gene calls are TRBV6-5 and TRBJ2-3; tentatively, D is TRBD1 (5 bases). Germline CDR1 MNHEY, CDR2 SVGAGI. The CDR3 sequence is 14 residues long. V lost 6 bases and J lost 2, with 12 bases in between. CDR3 region: CASRIQEITDTQYF. CDR3 bases: TGTGCCAGCAGAATACAGGAGATCACAGATACGCAGTATTTT.

The J gene is TRBJ2-3, the V gene TRBV5-6, with TRBD2 identical over 12 bases. The CDR3 sequence is 16 residues long. The V and J ends lost 3 bases and 7 bases, in that order; junction bases with no gene match: 9. From germline, CDR1 is SGHDT and CDR2 YYEEEE. This CDR3 is CASSSSTSGSVNTQYF. CDR3 nucleotides: TGTGCCAGCAGCTCCTCGACTAGCGGGAGTGTGAATACGCAGTATTTT.

This clone was picked up one time. The sample carries other DNA sequences with the same CDR3. The J gene is TRBJ1-4, the V gene TRBV5-1; the D is unclear. Germline V gene data show CDR1 as SGHRS and CDR2 as YFSETQ. The CDR3 has 14 amino acids. Trimming stripped 0 bases from V and 8 bases from J, with 11 bases between. DNA of the CDR3: TGCGCCAGCAGCTTGGGACCTGGAGGGGAAAAACTGTTTTTT. This encodes CASSLGPGGEKLFF.

This sequence joins TRBV28 and TRBJ1-4, with TRBD1 matching over 7 bases. The CDR3 covers 14 residues. With 6 bases clipped from V and 10 bases from J, the junction kept 11 bases outside the gene matches. Germline lookup yields CDR1 MDHEN and CDR2 SYDVKM. The CDR3: CASSLPQGEGKLFF. CDR3 DNA: TGTGCCAGCAGCCTCCCCCAGGGGGAAGGAAAACTGTTTTTT.

The rearrangement joins TRBV19 to TRBJ2-3, with 8 bases fitting TRBD2. The CDR3 consists of 16 residues. V lost 0 bases, J lost 7 bases, and 9 bases stayed unmatched. The germline CDR1 and CDR2 sequences are LNHDA and SQIVND (reference sequence). CDR3 coding DNA: TGTGCCAGTAGTATAGATCGCGGGGGGATTCCCAATACGCAGTATTTT. Translated, it gives CASSIDRGGIPNTQYF. Full variable domain (missing parts from reference TRBV19 and TRBJ2-3): DGGITQSPKYLFRKEGQNVTLSCEQNLNHDAMYWYRQDPGQGLRLIYYSQIVNDFQKGDIAEGYSVSREKKESFPLTVTSAQKNPTAFYLCASSIDRGGIPNTQYFGPGTRLTVL.

The chain is built from TRBV25-1 and TRBJ2-2; 7 bases line up with TRBD1. There are 14 residues in the CDR3. CDR1 MGHDK and CDR2 SYGVNS come from the germline V gene. The V and J ends lost 4 bases and 7 bases, in that order; junction bases with no gene match: 6. The CDR3 DNA follows: TGTGCCAGCAGTGCGACAGGGATCAGCGGGGAGCTGTTTTTT. It codes for CASSATGISGELFF.

The J gene is TRBJ1-6, the V gene TRBV7-9, with 10 nucleotides matching TRBD1. From germline, CDR1 is SEHNR and CDR2 FQNEAQ (reference sequence). The CDR3 has 16 amino acids. Germline trimming cut 4 bases from V and 5 bases from J; bases unmatched to any gene: 5. This CDR3 is CASSYGGQGNNSPLHF. In DNA form, the CDR3 reads TGTGCCAGCAGCTATGGGGGACAGGGGAATAATTCACCCCTCCACTTT.

The chain couples TRBV10-3 to TRBJ1-5; 12 bases align to TRBD1. The trim removed 4 bases at V and 0 bases at J, leaving 7 bases unmatched. CDR3 length equals 18 residues. Per the germline V gene, CDR1 is ENHRY and CDR2 is SYGVKD. The CDR3 here is CAISAGTGGAFSNQPQHF. The CDR3 bases are TGTGCCATCAGTGCCGGGACAGGGGGCGCGTTTAGCAATCAGCCCCAGCATTTT.

The rearrangement uses TRBV7-9 and TRBJ2-7, with TRBD1 as a possible D gene (6 bases). The CDR3 runs to 14 residues. The V gene lost 5 bases and the J gene lost 3 bases, with 14 bases spanning the gap. Per the germline V gene, CDR1 is SEHNR and CDR2 is FQNEAQ (reference sequence). CDR3 region: CASSPAWTDYEQYF. The CDR3 DNA reads as TGTGCCAGCAGCCCAGCGTGGACAGACTACGAGCAGTACTTC.

The V and J genes are TRBV28 and TRBJ2-1; 12 positions agree with TRBD2. The V segment lost 4 bases and the J segment 5 bases; nucleotides outside the gene matches: 6. The CDR3 has 16 amino acids. CDR1 and CDR2 (germline): MDHEN, SYDVKM. CDR3 in amino acids: CASSYIWTSGDNEQFF. Here the CDR3 DNA reads TGTGCCAGCAGTTATATATGGACTAGCGGGGACAATGAGCAGTTCTTC.

This clone was found once. The chain joins TRBV19 to TRBJ2-1, with TRBD2 identical over 12 bases. CDR1 is LNHDA, CDR2 SQIVND, per germline (reference sequence). V dropped 4 bases and J dropped 0; count of bases not matched to a gene: 1. The CDR3 extends over 16 amino acids. The CDR3: CASSRTSGNSYNEQFF. CDR3 coding DNA: TGTGCCAGTAGTAGGACTAGCGGGAACTCCTACAATGAGCAGTTCTTC.

The rearrangement uses TRBV19 and TRBJ1-4; 10 bases are a match to TRBD1. Germline values: CDR1 LNHDA, CDR2 SQIVND (reference sequence). V shed 9 bases, J shed 7 bases, and the junction held 5 bases outside the gene matches. The length of the CDR3 is 13 residues. CDR3 DNA sequence: TGTGCCAGCAGAGGGACAGGGGCTGAAAAACTGTTTTTT. Protein product: CASRGTGAEKLFF.

The chain combines TRBV13 with TRBJ1-5; 7 bases fit TRBD1. The CDR3 extends over 15 amino acids. CDR1 is PRHDT and CDR2 is FYEKMQ in the germline V gene (reference sequence). With V trimmed by 5 bases and J by 2 bases, 6 bases remained unmatched. CDR3 in amino acids: CASSVGTGGNQPQHF. The CDR3, as DNA: TGTGCCAGCAGCGTCGGAACAGGGGGCAATCAGCCCCAGCATTTT.

The J gene is TRBJ1-1, the V gene TRBV10-2; TRBD1 might be the D (5 bases). The CDR3 covers 17 residues. CDR1 is WSHSY and CDR2 is SAAADI in the germline V gene. Trimming pared 3 bases from V and 1 base from J, leaving 18 bases between. In DNA form, the CDR3 reads TGCGCCAGCAGTGAACGAGCGTTTACAGGACCGAACACTGAAGCTTTCTTT. Its translation: CASSERAFTGPNTEAFF.